This T cell receptor beta chain emerged from a study of chemoradiotherapy in HPV16-positive cancers. Overall study: Functional T-cell assays on two HPV16-positive patients' cells defined candidate HPV-specific clones and common TCR motifs.

Findings and caveats of the study: HPV-responsive T-cell expansion during chemoradiotherapy was linked to improved recurrence-free survival in HPV16-positive patients.

As for this clone: Its antigen is unknown.

Profiled with immunoSEQ multiplex PCR; TCRdb holds only in-frame clones, not every one. Seen here are about 12,000 clones, approximately 92% observed once, and the top ten hold around a fifth. CDR3 length: 14 residues. Germline values: CDR1 SGHAT, CDR2 FQNNGV. Sequencing was performed on blood, taken from a patient who underwent chemoradiotherapy. This TCR derives from a human donor with HPV-associated anogenital cancer. This chain connects TRBV11-2 to TRBJ2-5, with D tentatively TRBD2 (6 bases). Near its end, the DNA agrees better with TRBJ2-7, so the J call may be wrong. CDR3 amino acids: CASSSPGVDYEQYF. For the CDR3, the DNA is TGTGCCAGCAGTTCCCCGGGGGTTGACTACGAGCAGTACTTC.